The 7 T cell receptor beta chains presented below share a single source sample, sequenced in a study of T-cell reconstitution after alpha-beta-depleted transplantation in children. Construction of the TCRbeta library involved unique molecular identifiers. TCRdb fed the PCR reads into MiXCR, producing one record per CDR3 protein. The table lists nearly 250,000 distinct CDR3 sequences, 6.5% to 10% of them singletons. Sequenced here: PBMCs, mostly from graft donor cells, sampled 180 days after TCRalphabeta/CD19-depleted stem cell transplant. The receptors come from a male patient younger than 18 who had a stem cell transplant for acute lymphoblastic leukemia, so the T cells may come from the graft donor.

This clonotype was found many times. The genes are TRBV7-9 and TRBJ2-7, with D perhaps TRBD2 (6 bases). The V end lost 8 bases, the J end lost 5 bases, and 19 bases lay between the germline ends. This CDR3 comprises 14 residues. Germline values: CDR1 SEHNR, CDR2 FQNEAQ (reference sequence). CDR3 in amino acids: CASQVRGGLDEQYF. The DNA for the CDR3 is TGTGCCAGCCAGGTGCGGGGAGGCTTGGACGAGCAGTACTTC.

The chain has TRBV12-3 or TRBV12-4 and TRBJ2-1; D not certain. The CDR3 is made up of 13 amino acids. V was pared by 5 bases and J by 10 bases, with 15 bases between. DNA for the CDR3: TGTGCCAGCAGTCCCCGGGCCAGTCGGGAGCAGTTCTTC. This gives the protein CASSPRASREQFF.

This clonotype was seen at least ten times. This rearrangement joins TRBV28 to TRBJ2-7, with 8 bases fitting TRBD2. Germline assignment: CDR1 MDHEN and CDR2 SYDVKM. CDR3 size: 15 residues. V dropped 4 bases and J dropped 0; count of bases not matched to a gene: 5. The CDR3 reads CASSSAGVGSYEQYF. DNA for the CDR3: TGTGCCAGCAGTTCAGCGGGAGTGGGCTCCTACGAGCAGTACTTC.

This clonotype occurred many times. V usage is TRBV4-3 and J usage is TRBJ2-1, with a tentative D call TRBD2 (5 bases). The V gene lost 1 base and the J gene lost 4 bases, with 8 bases spanning the gap. Germline CDR1 LGHNA, CDR2 YSLEER. The CDR3 has 14 amino acids. CDR3 sequence (DNA): TGCGCCAGCAGCCAAGGAGGGAGTTACAATGAGCAGTTCTTC. Its protein product is CASSQGGSYNEQFF.

This clonotype has at least ten counts. The V and J genes are TRBV29-1 and TRBJ2-1; D is ambiguous. Trimming pared 0 bases from V and 4 bases from J, leaving 1 base between. Germline-derived CDR1 and CDR2 are SQVTM and ANQGSEA. CDR3 length equals 11 residues. The CDR3 DNA follows: TGCAGCGTTGAAGAATACAATGAGCAGTTCTTC. Translating gives CSVEEYNEQFF.

This clonotype showed up many times. The V call is TRBV4-3, the J call TRBJ1-2; tentative D call: TRBD1 (5 bases). The CDR3 covers 15 residues. V was trimmed by 2 bases and J by 4 bases, leaving 14 bases between them. Germline values: CDR1 LGHNA, CDR2 YSLEER. The CDR3 is CASSQHRGGSYGYTF. The CDR3 coding sequence is TGCGCCAGCAGCCAACATAGGGGAGGGAGCTATGGCTACACCTTC.

This clonotype was recorded at least ten times. Germline is not matched at one junction end, which may reflect a read error. This sequence joins TRBV3-1 and TRBJ1-2; a possible D gene is TRBD1 (5 bases). Germline V CDR1 and CDR2: LGHDT, YNNKEL (reference sequence). The CDR3 is 12 residues long. As DNA, the CDR3 is TGTGCCACCAGCCAGGGTGGCTATGGCTACACCTTC. Translated, it gives CATSQGGYGYTF.